This T cell receptor beta chain was observed in a study of CD8 T cells in ankylosing spondylitis. TCRdb re-called the 5' RACE reads with MiXCR, one entry per CDR3 protein. The data show 250,000 or so distinct CDR3 sequences, over 15% seen once. CDR3 length equals 16 residues. Germline assignment: CDR1 MNHEY and CDR2 SMNVEV (reference sequence). V dropped 2 bases and J dropped 2; count of bases not matched to a gene: 7. This chain uses TRBV27 with TRBJ2-3; 7 bases fit TRBD2. The source material was blood, either unsorted or a sorted T cell fraction (not recorded which). This sequence originates from a male donor with ankylosing spondylitis or in good health (not recorded which). In DNA, the CDR3 is TGTGCCAGCAGTTTACGAGCTAGCGGATACACAGATACGCAGTATTTT. Translation gives CASSLRASGYTDTQYF.